This TCR beta chain was captured in a study of shared clonotypes between healthy human individuals. Trimming at V came to 0 bases and at J to 5 bases, leaving 7 bases not matched to a gene. The germline V gene has CDR1 SGHNT and CDR2 YYREEE (reference sequence). The CDR3 covers 16 residues. The authors' processing: ImmunoSEQ output lacked quality scores and full-length reads, limiting matched filtering. Produced via immunoSEQ multiplex PCR; TCRdb's table is partial and in-frame only. Clone size and the V and J calls come from that table; the DNA yielded D and trimming. Of about 2 million clones listed, about 95% are singletons. As defined, naive CD8 cells were CD45RO-negative and positively selected for CCR7, with terminally differentiated effector memory CD45RA+ cells excluded.

The receptor was isolated from a man aged 18 to 29 in good health. V and J are TRBV5-4 and TRBJ1-2; the match to TRBD1 covers 10 bases. Sequenced sample: naive CD8+ T cells sorted from blood. The CDR3: CASSLAGTGDIYGYTF. DNA of the CDR3: TGTGCCAGCAGCTTGGCGGGGACAGGGGATATTTATGGCTACACCTTC.